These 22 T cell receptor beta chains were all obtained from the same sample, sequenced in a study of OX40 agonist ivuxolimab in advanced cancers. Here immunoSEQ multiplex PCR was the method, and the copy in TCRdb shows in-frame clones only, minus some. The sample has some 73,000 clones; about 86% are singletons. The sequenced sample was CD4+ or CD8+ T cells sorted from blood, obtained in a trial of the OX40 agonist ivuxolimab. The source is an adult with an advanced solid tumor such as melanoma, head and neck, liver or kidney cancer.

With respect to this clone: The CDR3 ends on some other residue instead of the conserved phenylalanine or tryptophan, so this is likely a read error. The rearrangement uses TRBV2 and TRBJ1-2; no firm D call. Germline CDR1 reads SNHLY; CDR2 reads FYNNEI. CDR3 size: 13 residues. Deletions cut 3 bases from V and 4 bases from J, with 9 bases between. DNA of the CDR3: TGTGCCAGCAGTGACACAGCCCTCTATGGCTACACCCTC. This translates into CASSDTALYGYTL.

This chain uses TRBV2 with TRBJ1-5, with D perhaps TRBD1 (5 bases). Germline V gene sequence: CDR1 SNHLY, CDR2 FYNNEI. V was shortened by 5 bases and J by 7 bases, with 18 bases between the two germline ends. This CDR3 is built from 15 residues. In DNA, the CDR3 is TGTGCCAGCAGTATACAGGAAAGAGCTACGCAGCCCCAGCATTTT. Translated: CASSIQERATQPQHF.

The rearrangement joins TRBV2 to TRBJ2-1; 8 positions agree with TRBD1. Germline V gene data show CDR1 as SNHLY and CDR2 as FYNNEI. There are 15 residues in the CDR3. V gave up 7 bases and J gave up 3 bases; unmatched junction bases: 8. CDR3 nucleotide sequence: TGTGCCAGCACCCTGGACAGGGACCTCTACAATGAGCAGTTCTTC. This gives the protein CASTLDRDLYNEQFF.

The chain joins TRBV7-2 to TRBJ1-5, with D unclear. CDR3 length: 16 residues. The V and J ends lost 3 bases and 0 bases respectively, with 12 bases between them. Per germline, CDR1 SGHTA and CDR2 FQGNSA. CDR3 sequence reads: CASSFAGQHSNQPQHF. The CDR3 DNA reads TGTGCCAGCAGCTTCGCCGGCCAGCATAGCAATCAGCCCCAGCATTTT.

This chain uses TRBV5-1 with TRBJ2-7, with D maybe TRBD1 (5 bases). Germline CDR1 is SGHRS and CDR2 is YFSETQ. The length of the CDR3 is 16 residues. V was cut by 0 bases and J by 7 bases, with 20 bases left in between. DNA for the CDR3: TGCGCCAGCAGCTTGGTGGTGGGTCAGGGCCAAGGGGAGCAGTACTTC. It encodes CASSLVVGQGQGEQYF.

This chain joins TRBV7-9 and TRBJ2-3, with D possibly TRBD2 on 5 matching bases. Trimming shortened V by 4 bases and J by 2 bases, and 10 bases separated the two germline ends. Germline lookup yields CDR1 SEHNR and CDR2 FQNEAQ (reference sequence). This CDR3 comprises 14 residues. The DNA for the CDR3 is TGTGCCAGCAGCTCGGGGTTCACCACAGATACGCAGTATTTT. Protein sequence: CASSSGFTTDTQYF.

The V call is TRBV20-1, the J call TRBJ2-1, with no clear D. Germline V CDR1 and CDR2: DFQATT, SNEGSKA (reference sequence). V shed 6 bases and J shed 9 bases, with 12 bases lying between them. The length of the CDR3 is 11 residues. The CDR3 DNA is TGCAGTGCCACCCGGGCTGGTGAGCAGTTCTTC. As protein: CSATRAGEQFF.

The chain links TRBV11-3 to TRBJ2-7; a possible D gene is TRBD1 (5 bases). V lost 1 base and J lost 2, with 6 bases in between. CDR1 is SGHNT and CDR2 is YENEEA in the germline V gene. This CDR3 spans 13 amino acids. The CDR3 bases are TGTGCCAGCAGCTTAGGGACAACCTACGAGCAGTACTTC. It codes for CASSLGTTYEQYF.

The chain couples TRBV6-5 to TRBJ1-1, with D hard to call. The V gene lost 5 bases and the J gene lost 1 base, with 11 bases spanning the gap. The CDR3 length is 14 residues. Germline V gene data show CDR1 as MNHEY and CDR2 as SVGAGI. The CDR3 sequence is CASSPRVRNTEAFF. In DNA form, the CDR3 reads TGTGCCAGCAGTCCGCGGGTCCGGAACACTGAAGCTTTCTTT.

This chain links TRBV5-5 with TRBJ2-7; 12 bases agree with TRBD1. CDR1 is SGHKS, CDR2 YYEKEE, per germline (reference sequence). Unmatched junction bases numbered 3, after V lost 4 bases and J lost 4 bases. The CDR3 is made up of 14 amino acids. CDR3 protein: CASSGTGGSYEQYF. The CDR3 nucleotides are TGTGCCAGCAGCGGGACAGGGGGCTCATACGAGCAGTACTTC.

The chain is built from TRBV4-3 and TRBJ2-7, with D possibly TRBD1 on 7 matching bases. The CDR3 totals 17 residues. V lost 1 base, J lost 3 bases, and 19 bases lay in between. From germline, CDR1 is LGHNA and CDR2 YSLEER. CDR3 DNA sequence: TGCGCCAGCAGCCAAGTGGTGACGACAGGGAGGTTCTACGAGCAGTACTTC. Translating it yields CASSQVVTTGRFYEQYF.

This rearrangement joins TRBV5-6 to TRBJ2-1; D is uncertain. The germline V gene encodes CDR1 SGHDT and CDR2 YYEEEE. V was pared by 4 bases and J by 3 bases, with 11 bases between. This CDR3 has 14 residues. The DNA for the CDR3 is TGTGCCAGCAGCCCTCAGATCAGCTACAATGAGCAGTTCTTC. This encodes CASSPQISYNEQFF.

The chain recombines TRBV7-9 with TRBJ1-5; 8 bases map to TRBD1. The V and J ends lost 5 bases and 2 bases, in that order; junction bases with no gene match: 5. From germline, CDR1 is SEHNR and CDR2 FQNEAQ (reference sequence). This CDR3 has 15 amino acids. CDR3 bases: TGTGCCAGCAGCCCGACAGGGGAGGGCAATCAGCCCCAGCATTTT. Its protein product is CASSPTGEGNQPQHF.

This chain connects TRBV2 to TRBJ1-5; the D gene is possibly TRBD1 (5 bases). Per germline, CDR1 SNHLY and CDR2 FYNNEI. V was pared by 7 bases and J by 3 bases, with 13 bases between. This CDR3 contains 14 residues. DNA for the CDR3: TGTGCCAGCACAACAGACAGAGTCAATCAGCCCCAGCATTTT. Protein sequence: CASTTDRVNQPQHF.

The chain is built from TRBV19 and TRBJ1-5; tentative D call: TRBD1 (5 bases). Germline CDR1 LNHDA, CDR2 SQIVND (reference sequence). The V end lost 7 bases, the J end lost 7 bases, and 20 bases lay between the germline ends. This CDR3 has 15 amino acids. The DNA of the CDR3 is TGTGCCAGTACCATGGGGGGGGGAGAAAACCAGCCCCAGCATTTT. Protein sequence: CASTMGGGENQPQHF.

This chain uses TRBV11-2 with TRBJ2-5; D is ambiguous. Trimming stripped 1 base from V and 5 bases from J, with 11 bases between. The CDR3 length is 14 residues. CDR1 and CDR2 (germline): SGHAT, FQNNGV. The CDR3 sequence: CASSLGTTRETQYF. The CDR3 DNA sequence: TGTGCCAGCAGCTTAGGCACGACACGGGAGACCCAGTACTTC.

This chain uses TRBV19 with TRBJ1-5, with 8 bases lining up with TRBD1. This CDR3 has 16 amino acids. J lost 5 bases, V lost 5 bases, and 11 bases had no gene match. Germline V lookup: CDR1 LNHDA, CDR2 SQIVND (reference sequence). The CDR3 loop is CASSRGADRGDQPQHF. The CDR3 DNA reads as TGTGCCAGTAGTCGTGGGGCCGACAGGGGCGATCAGCCCCAGCATTTT.

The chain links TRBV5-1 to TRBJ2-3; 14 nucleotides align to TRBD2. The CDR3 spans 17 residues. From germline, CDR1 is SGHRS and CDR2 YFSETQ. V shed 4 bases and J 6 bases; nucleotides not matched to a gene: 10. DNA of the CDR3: TGCGCCAGCAGCACCGGACTAGCGGGAGGCAGGGGGGATACGCAGTATTTT. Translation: CASSTGLAGGRGDTQYF.

CDR3: CASTREQGVSYEQYF. The CDR3 DNA reads TGTGCCAGCACAAGGGAGCAGGGAGTCTCCTACGAGCAGTACTTC. The chain links TRBV2 to TRBJ2-7; D may match TRBD1 or TRBD2 (5 bases each). The length of the CDR3 is 15 residues. Germline V lookup: CDR1 SNHLY, CDR2 FYNNEI. The V and J ends lost 7 bases and 0 bases respectively, with 16 bases between them. Full variable domain (remainder filled in from reference TRBV2 and TRBJ2-7): EPEVTQTPSHQVTQMGQEVILRCVPISNHLYFYWYRQILGQKVEFLVSFYNNEISEKSEIFDDQFSVERPDGSNFTLKIRSTKLEDSAMYFCASTREQGVSYEQYFGPGTRLTVT.

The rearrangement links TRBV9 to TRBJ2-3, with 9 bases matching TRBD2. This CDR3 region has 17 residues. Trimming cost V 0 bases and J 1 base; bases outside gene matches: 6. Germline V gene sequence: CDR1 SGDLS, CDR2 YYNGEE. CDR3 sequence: CASSVGLAGSGTDTQYF. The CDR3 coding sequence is TGTGCCAGCAGCGTAGGGCTAGCGGGGTCAGGCACAGATACGCAGTATTTT. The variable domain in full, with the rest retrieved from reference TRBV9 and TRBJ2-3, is DSGVTQTPKHLITATGQRVTLRCSPRSGDLSVYWYQQSLDQGLQFLIQYYNGEERAKGNILERFSAQQFPDLHSELNLSSLELGDSALYFCASSVGLAGSGTDTQYFGPGTRLTVL.

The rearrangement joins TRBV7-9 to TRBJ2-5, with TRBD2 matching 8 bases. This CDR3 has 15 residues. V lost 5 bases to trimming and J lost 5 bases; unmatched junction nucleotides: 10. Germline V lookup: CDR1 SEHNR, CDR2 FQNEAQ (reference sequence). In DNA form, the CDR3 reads TGTGCCAGCAGCCTAGAGGGGCGGGAGGCGGAGACCCAGTACTTC. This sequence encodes CASSLEGREAETQYF.

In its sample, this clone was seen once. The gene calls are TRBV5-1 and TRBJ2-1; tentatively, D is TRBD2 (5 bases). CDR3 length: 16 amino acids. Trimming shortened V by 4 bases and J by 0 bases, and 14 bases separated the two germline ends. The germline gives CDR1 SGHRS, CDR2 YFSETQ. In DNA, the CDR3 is TGCGCCAGCAGCACCTTGACGGGGAGCTCCTACAATGAGCAGTTCTTC. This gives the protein CASSTLTGSSYNEQFF.